The present entry profiles one TCR beta chain with its context. This CDR3 is 14 amino acids long. Losses at the gene ends were 4 bases for V and 4 bases for J; bases not matched to a gene: 2. CDR1 and CDR2 from the germline V gene are MGHRA and YSYEKL. The sample's time point: blood at routine non-recurrence follow-up after resection. Material for sequencing was whole RNA from tumor, nontumor lung or frozen PBMC, left unsorted. These data originate in a study of spatial heterogeneity in lung cancer. One entry per CDR3 protein results from TCRdb running MiXCR on the 5' RACE reads. The sample lists about 52,000 distinct CDR3 sequences, 7.4% occurring once.

The sequenced sample was PBMCs, obtained at follow-up. The source is a female donor with early-stage non-small cell lung cancer. V and J are TRBV4-1 and TRBJ2-3, with 10 bases lining up with TRBD1. The CDR3 loop reads CASSRGQGADTQYF. In nucleotides, the CDR3 is TGCGCCAGCAGCCGCGGACAGGGGGCAGATACGCAGTATTTT.